This T cell receptor beta chain was retrieved from a study of blood T cells in healthy people across ages. General observations from the study: Roughly linearly, TCR beta diversity per million T cells fell as age increased.

This CDR3 has 15 amino acids. Germline loops: CDR1 ENHRY, CDR2 SYGVKD. Healthy Caucasians from Russia aged 6 to 90 served as donors. The extraction recovered at least 6 micrograms of total RNA per sample. For this clonotype: Its antigen remains unknown. The junction departs from germline at one end; a sequencing error may be responsible.

Through a sample-barcoded 5' primer and a J-beta primer mix, a second PCR was run for about 7 to 12 cycles. TCRdb re-called the 5' RACE reads through MiXCR, storing one row per CDR3 protein. This sample has 1,800,000 or so distinct CDR3 sequences; more than 35% occur once, and the top ten carry roughly 23%. The source is a human donor in good health. The specimen sequenced was blood. The rearrangement joins TRBV10-3 to TRBJ2-6; TRBD1 is a possible D gene (5 bases). CDR3 sequence reads: CAISESGSGAHVLTF. The CDR3 region has the DNA TGTGCCATCAGTGAGTCCGGTTCTGGGGCCCACGTCCTGACTTTC.